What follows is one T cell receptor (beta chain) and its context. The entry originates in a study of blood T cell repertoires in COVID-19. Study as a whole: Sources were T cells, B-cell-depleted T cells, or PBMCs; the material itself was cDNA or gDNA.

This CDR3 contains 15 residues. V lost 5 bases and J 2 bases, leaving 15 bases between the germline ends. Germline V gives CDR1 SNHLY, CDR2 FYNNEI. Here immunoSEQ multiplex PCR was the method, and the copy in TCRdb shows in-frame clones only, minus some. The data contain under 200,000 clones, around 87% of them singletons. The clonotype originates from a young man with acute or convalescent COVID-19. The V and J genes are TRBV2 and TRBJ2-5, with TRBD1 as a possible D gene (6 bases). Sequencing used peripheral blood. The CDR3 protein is CASSSFDRRQETQYF. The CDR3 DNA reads TGTGCCAGCAGTTCCTTCGACAGGAGGCAAGAGACCCAGTACTTC.